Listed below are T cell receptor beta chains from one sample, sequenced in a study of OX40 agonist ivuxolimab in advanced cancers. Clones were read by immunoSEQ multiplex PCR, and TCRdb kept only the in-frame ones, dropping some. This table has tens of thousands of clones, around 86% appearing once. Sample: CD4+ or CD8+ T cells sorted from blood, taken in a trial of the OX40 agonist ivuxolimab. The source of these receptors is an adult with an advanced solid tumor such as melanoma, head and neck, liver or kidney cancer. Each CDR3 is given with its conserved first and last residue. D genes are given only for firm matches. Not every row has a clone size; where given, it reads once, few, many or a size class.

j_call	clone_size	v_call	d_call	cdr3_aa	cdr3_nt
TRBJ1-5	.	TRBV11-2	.	CASSLEARGGQPQHF	TGTGCCAGCAGCTTAGAGGCGAGGGGCGGACAGCCCCAGCATTTT
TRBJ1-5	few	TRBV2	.	CASSRGEGGNQPQHF	TGTGCCAGCAGCAGGGGAGAGGGGGGCAATCAGCCCCAGCATTTT
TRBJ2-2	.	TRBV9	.	CASSNPRGTGNTGELFF	TGTGCCAGCAGCAACCCCAGGGGAACGGGGAACACCGGGGAGCTGTTTTTT
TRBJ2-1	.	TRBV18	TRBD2	CASSGTAGEYYNEQFF	TGTGCCAGCTCAGGTACAGCGGGGGAGTACTACAATGAGCAGTTCTTC
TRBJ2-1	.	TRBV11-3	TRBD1	CASSFETGGSYNEQFF	TGTGCCAGCAGCTTTGAGACAGGGGGCTCCTACAATGAGCAGTTCTTC
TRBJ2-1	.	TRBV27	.	CASKNGVAYNEQFF	TGTGCCAGCAAAAACGGGGTCGCCTACAATGAGCAGTTCTTC
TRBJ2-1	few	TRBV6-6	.	CATYGFSYNEQFF	TGTGCCACCTACGGTTTCTCCTACAATGAGCAGTTCTTC
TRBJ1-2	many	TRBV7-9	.	CASSLGIPIDGYTF	TGTGCCAGCAGCTTGGGTATCCCCATTGATGGCTACACCTTC
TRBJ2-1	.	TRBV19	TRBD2	CASKPSGMISEQFF	TGTGCCAGTAAGCCTAGCGGGATGATTAGTGAGCAGTTCTTC
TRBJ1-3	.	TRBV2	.	CASSESRYGSGNTIYF	TGTGCCAGCAGTGAAAGTAGATACGGCTCTGGAAACACCATATATTTT
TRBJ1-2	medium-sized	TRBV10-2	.	CASLQGGYGYTF	TGCGCCAGCCTGCAGGGCGGCTATGGCTACACCTTC
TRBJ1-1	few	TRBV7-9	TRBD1	CASSYGTGTNTEAFF	TGTGCCAGCAGCTACGGGACAGGGACAAACACTGAAGCTTTCTTT
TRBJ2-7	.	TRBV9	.	CASSVGDPSSYEQYF	TGTGCCAGCAGCGTAGGCGATCCCAGCTCCTACGAGCAGTACTTC
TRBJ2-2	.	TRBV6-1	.	CASSGDPLGTGELFF	TGTGCCAGCAGTGGGGACCCACTCGGGACCGGGGAGCTGTTTTTT
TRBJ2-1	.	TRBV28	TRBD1	CASSSGDRDRYYNEQFF	TGTGCCAGCAGTTCGGGTGACCGGGACAGATATTACAATGAGCAGTTCTTC
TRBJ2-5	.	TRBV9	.	CASSGTAGGIMETQYF	TGTGCCAGCAGCGGGACGGCGGGCGGGATTATGGAGACCCAGTACTTC
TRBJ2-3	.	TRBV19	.	CASSMRGDTQYF	TGTGCCAGTAGTATGAGAGGAGATACGCAGTATTTT
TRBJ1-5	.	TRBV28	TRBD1	CASRGDRGVNQPQHF	TGTGCCAGCCGGGGGGACAGGGGAGTCAATCAGCCCCAGCATTTT
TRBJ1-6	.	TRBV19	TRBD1	CASSPDRGLNSPLHF	TGTGCCAGTAGTCCCGACAGGGGGCTTAATTCACCCCTCCACTTT
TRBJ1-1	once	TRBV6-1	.	CASTGLRTEAFF	TGTGCCAGCACTGGGTTGAGGACTGAAGCTTTCTTT
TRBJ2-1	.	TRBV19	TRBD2	CASSIGGRASYNEQFF	TGTGCCAGTAGTATCGGAGGGAGGGCCTCCTACAATGAGCAGTTCTTC
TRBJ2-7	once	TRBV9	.	CASSPGVAYEQYF	TGTGCCAGCAGCCCCGGGGTTGCCTACGAGCAGTACTTC
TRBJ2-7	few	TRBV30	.	CAWSYGSTYEQYF	TGTGCCTGGAGTTACGGGAGTACCTACGAGCAGTACTTC
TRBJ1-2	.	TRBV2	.	CASTKRAGDANYGYTF	TGTGCCAGCACCAAAAGGGCAGGGGACGCTAACTATGGCTACACCTTC
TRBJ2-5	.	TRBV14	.	CASSPSGVGQETQYF	TGTGCCAGCAGCCCCTCTGGAGTGGGACAAGAGACCCAGTACTTC
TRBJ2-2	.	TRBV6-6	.	CASRPDREGGTGELFF	TGTGCCAGCAGGCCTGACAGAGAGGGGGGCACCGGGGAGCTGTTTTTT
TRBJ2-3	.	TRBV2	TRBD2	CASSEPTSQYF	TGTGCCAGCAGTGAACCGACTAGCCAGTATTTT
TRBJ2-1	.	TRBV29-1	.	CSVEGVGSSYNEQFF	TGCAGCGTTGAAGGAGTCGGTAGCTCCTACAATGAGCAGTTCTTC
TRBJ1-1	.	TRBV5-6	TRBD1	CASSLAGQGFNTEAFF	TGTGCCAGCAGCTTAGCGGGACAGGGGTTCAACACTGAAGCTTTCTTT
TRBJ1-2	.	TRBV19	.	CASSSTVYGYTF	TGTGCCAGTAGTTCGACGGTTTATGGCTACACCTTC
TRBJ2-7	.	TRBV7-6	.	CASSLSEGLYEQYF	TGTGCCAGCAGCTTATCGGAGGGGCTCTACGAGCAGTACTTC
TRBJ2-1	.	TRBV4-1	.	CASSQDPTYNEQFF	TGCGCCAGCAGCCAAGATCCCACCTACAATGAGCAGTTCTTC
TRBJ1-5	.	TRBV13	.	CASSSGVGQPQHF	TGTGCCAGCAGCTCGGGGGTCGGTCAGCCCCAGCATTTT
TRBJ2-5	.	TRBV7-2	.	CASSLGGALVETQYF	TGTGCCAGCAGCTTAGGGGGGGCTCTCGTAGAGACCCAGTACTTC
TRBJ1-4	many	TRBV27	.	CASKPPGAATNEKLFF	TGTGCCAGCAAACCCCCCGGAGCCGCAACTAATGAAAAACTGTTTTTT
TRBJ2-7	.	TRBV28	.	CASTGTYEQYF	TGTGCCAGCACGGGTACCTACGAGCAGTACTTC
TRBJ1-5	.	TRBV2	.	CASRDEGQAGQPQHF	TGTGCCAGCAGGGACGAGGGACAAGCGGGTCAGCCCCAGCATTTT
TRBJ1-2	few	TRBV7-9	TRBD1	CASSLGQVYGYTF	TGTGCCAGCAGCCTGGGACAGGTCTATGGCTACACCTTC
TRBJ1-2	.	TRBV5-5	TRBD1	CASSWGTGGNYGYTF	TGTGCCAGCAGCTGGGGCACAGGGGGAAACTATGGCTACACCTTC
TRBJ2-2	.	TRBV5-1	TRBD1	CASSLDRDRANTGELFF	TGTGCCAGCAGCTTGGACCGGGACAGGGCGAACACCGGGGAGCTGTTTTTT
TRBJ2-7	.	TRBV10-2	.	CASSEGREDYSYEQYF	TGCGCCAGCAGTGAAGGCAGGGAGGATTACTCCTACGAGCAGTACTTC
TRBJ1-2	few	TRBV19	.	CASTMNLNYGYTF	TGTGCCAGTACTATGAACCTTAACTATGGCTACACCTTC